The sequence of this T cell receptor beta chain was determined in a study of blood T cell repertoires in COVID-19. The method was immunoSEQ multiplex PCR; TCRdb's version includes in-frame clones alone and lacks a portion of them. The sample lists over 200,000 clones, around 92% occurring once. J was trimmed by 2 bases and V by 1 base; bases with no gene match: 21. The CDR3 sequence is 20 residues long. The germline V gene encodes CDR1 SQVTM and CDR2 ANQGSEA. Sample: peripheral blood. This clonotype was obtained from a person under 35 with COVID-19, enrolled during active disease. This chain links TRBV29-1 with TRBJ1-1; 8 nucleotides agree with TRBD1. CDR3 coding DNA: TGCAGCGTTGAAGCCCGATCCCCTGGCAGGGGGCATAAAGGTAACACTGAAGCTTTCTTT. Translating it yields CSVEARSPGRGHKGNTEAFF.